One and the same sample provided the 26 T cell receptor beta chains below, sequenced in a study of T cell responses to AZD1222 COVID-19 vaccine. Data came from immunoSEQ multiplex PCR; TCRdb stores just in-frame clones and leaves some out. The table shows over 100,000 clones, with approximately 91% occurring only once. The sample in question was peripheral blood, obtained 28 days after the second AZD1222 dose. These receptors were obtained from an adult who received the AZD1222 COVID-19 vaccine.

This chain uses TRBV9 with TRBJ1-1, with D possibly being TRBD1 (5 bases). V lost 4 bases and J lost 1, with 8 bases in between. CDR1 and CDR2 from the germline V gene are SGDLS and YYNGEE. CDR3 length: 13 residues. CDR3 DNA sequence: TGTGCCAGCAGCACAGGTCCGAACACTGAAGCTTTCTTT. Encoded protein: CASSTGPNTEAFF.

The chain employs TRBV2 and TRBJ1-2; D remains ambiguous. The CDR3 covers 12 residues. The V gene lost 11 bases and the J gene lost 3 bases, with 13 bases spanning the gap. Germline-derived CDR1 and CDR2 are SNHLY and FYNNEI. CDR3 nucleotides: TGTGCCGACGCCGGGGTAGACTATGGCTACACCTTC. This encodes CADAGVDYGYTF.

J is TRBJ1-5 and V is TRBV7-9; TRBD1 is a possible D gene (6 bases). The V and J ends lost 5 bases and 5 bases respectively, with 19 bases between them. The CDR3 is made up of 16 amino acids. Germline values: CDR1 SEHNR, CDR2 FQNEAQ (reference sequence). DNA of the CDR3: TGTGCCAGCAGCCCTACTAACACAGGGACCTATCAGCCCCAGCATTTT. Protein: CASSPTNTGTYQPQHF.

The chain combines TRBV3-1 (or the pseudogene TRBV3-2) with TRBJ1-5; D unresolved. Trimming pared 0 bases from V and 4 bases from J, leaving 4 bases between. The germline V gene has CDR1 LGHDT and CDR2 YNNKEL (reference sequence). CDR3 length: 13 amino acids. This chain's CDR3 is CASSQDLNQPQHF. For the CDR3, the DNA is TGTGCCAGCAGCCAAGATTTAAATCAGCCCCAGCATTTT.

This chain connects TRBV19 to TRBJ1-2; TRBD1 matches 11 bases. The germline gives CDR1 LNHDA, CDR2 SQIVND (reference sequence). The trim removed 1 base at V and 6 bases at J, leaving 4 bases unmatched. The CDR3 contains 15 residues. The CDR3 here is CASSIVGQGAHGYTF. The CDR3 coding sequence is TGTGCCAGTAGTATAGTTGGACAGGGGGCACATGGCTACACCTTC.

The chain has TRBV3-1 (or the pseudogene TRBV3-2) and TRBJ1-1; 7 bases align to TRBD1. CDR3 size: 13 residues. V was clipped by 7 bases and J by 5 bases; unmatched bases: 7. The germline CDR1 and CDR2 sequences are LGHDT and YNNKEL (reference sequence). CDR3 nucleotides: TGTGCCAGCAACTTAGGGGGCCGGACTGAAGCTTTCTTT. The encoded protein is CASNLGGRTEAFF.

V usage is TRBV28 and J usage is TRBJ2-2; 8 bases fit TRBD1. Germline V lookup: CDR1 MDHEN, CDR2 SYDVKM. V shed 6 bases and J 0 bases; nucleotides not matched to a gene: 6. CDR3 length equals 16 residues. CDR3 sequence: CASSPGGAANTGELFF. DNA for the CDR3: TGTGCCAGCAGCCCAGGGGGCGCCGCGAACACCGGGGAGCTGTTTTTT.

DNA of the CDR3: TGTGCCAGCAGCCTCCAGGGGACTAGCGGTCCTAACAATGAGCAGTTCTTC. This encodes CASSLQGTSGPNNEQFF. This chain uses TRBV3-1 (or the pseudogene TRBV3-2) with TRBJ2-1; 11 nucleotides match TRBD2. V gave up 4 bases and J gave up 5 bases; unmatched junction bases: 10. Germline V lookup: CDR1 LGHDT, CDR2 YNNKEL (reference sequence). The CDR3 has 17 residues.

This chain connects TRBV5-1 to TRBJ1-4; the match to TRBD1 covers 9 bases. From germline, CDR1 is SGHRS and CDR2 YFSETQ. The junction had 11 bases not matched to a gene; V was cut back by 4 bases and J by 7 bases. The CDR3 totals 16 residues. The DNA for the CDR3 is TGCGCCAGCAGCCAGGGACAGGGCAAAGAGGGTGAAAAACTGTTTTTT. Translation gives CASSQGQGKEGEKLFF.

The gene calls are TRBV3-1 (or the pseudogene TRBV3-2) and TRBJ1-2, with a possible D match to TRBD1 (6 bases). Germline V CDR1 and CDR2: LGHDT, YNNKEL (reference sequence). The CDR3 is 14 residues long. V was shortened by 2 bases and J by 7 bases, with 14 bases between the two germline ends. For the CDR3, the DNA is TGTGCCAGCAGCCAACAGGGGACTCTCAGTGGCTACACCTTC. It encodes CASSQQGTLSGYTF.

The chain links TRBV27 to TRBJ2-1; 7 nucleotides match TRBD2. J was trimmed by 3 bases and V by 3 bases; bases with no gene match: 2. Germline-derived CDR1 and CDR2 are MNHEY and SMNVEV (reference sequence). CDR3 length: 14 residues. CDR3 DNA: TGTGCCAGCAGTTTCGGGAGGCACTACAATGAGCAGTTCTTC. It yields the protein CASSFGRHYNEQFF.

The chain employs TRBV28 and TRBJ1-1; D remains unclear. The V end was cut by 4 bases, the J end by 1 base, with 7 bases between. Germline values: CDR1 MDHEN, CDR2 SYDVKM. The CDR3 has 13 residues. The CDR3 loop is CASSSQPNTEAFF. The CDR3 bases are TGTGCCAGCAGTTCACAACCGAACACTGAAGCTTTCTTT.

This chain joins TRBV7-9 and TRBJ2-3; 8 nucleotides line up with TRBD2. Trimming removed 5 bases from V and 1 base from J; junction bases left unmatched: 8. Germline CDR1 is SEHNR and CDR2 is FQNEAQ (reference sequence). CDR3 length: 16 amino acids. CDR3 sequence reads: CASSHEPGGGTDTQYF. CDR3 bases: TGTGCCAGCAGCCATGAGCCGGGAGGGGGCACAGATACGCAGTATTTT.

Worth noting for this clone: One end of the junction does not line up with germline, which may come from a read error. The chain employs TRBV4-1 and TRBJ1-6; maybe TRBD1 (6 bases). CDR1 is MGHRA and CDR2 is YSYEKL in the germline V gene. This CDR3 has 15 amino acids. Here the CDR3 reads CPSTRGGSYNSPLHF. CDR3 DNA: TGCCCCAGCACCCGAGGGGGATCCTATAATTCACCCCTCCACTTT.

The rearrangement links TRBV6-5 to TRBJ2-2; 8 bases agree with TRBD1. This CDR3 comprises 14 residues. With 1 base clipped from V and 5 bases from J, the junction kept 0 bases outside the gene matches. In germline, CDR1 is MNHEY, CDR2 SVGAGI. As DNA, the CDR3 is TGTGCCAGCAGTTACTGGACAGGGACCGGGGAGCTGTTTTTT. Its protein is CASSYWTGTGELFF.

V gene TRBV2 combines with J gene TRBJ1-2; D gene ambiguous. The CDR3 runs 10 residues. Germline loops: CDR1 SNHLY, CDR2 FYNNEI. V lost 5 bases and J lost 8, with 6 bases in between. The CDR3, as DNA: TGTGCCAGCAGTAAAGGAGGCTACACCTTC. Translating gives CASSKGGYTF.

This chain links TRBV6-1 with TRBJ2-1; 8 bases align to TRBD1. Germline CDR1 reads MNHNS; CDR2 reads SASEGT. This CDR3 is built from 15 residues. V lost 3 bases to trimming and J lost 1 base; unmatched junction nucleotides: 2. DNA of the CDR3: TGTGCCAGCAGTGAGCAGGGGGCGTCCTACAATGAGCAGTTCTTC. It encodes CASSEQGASYNEQFF.

The chain has TRBV2 and TRBJ2-4, with D maybe TRBD2 (5 bases). The CDR3 covers 10 residues. V was cut by 8 bases and J by 7 bases, with 6 bases left in between. Looked up from germline, CDR1 is SNHLY and CDR2 is FYNNEI. Written as DNA, the CDR3 is TGTGCCAGCGGAGGTAACATTCAGTACTTC. This sequence encodes CASGGNIQYF.

This chain uses TRBV11-2 with TRBJ2-7, with D possibly matching TRBD1 (6 bases). The V end was cut by 1 base, the J end by 2 bases, with 15 bases between. Germline values: CDR1 SGHAT, CDR2 FQNNGV. This CDR3 spans 16 amino acids. CDR3 sequence: CASSLGRGQSTYEQYF. CDR3 coding DNA: TGTGCCAGCAGCTTAGGTCGTGGACAGTCGACCTACGAGCAGTACTTC.

This clone appeared once. This chain connects TRBV7-9 to TRBJ1-5; TRBD1 matches 7 bases. Germline-derived CDR1 and CDR2 are SEHNR and FQNEAQ (reference sequence). V shed 5 bases, J shed 7 bases, and the junction held 5 bases outside the gene matches. This CDR3 region has 13 residues. Here the CDR3 DNA reads TGTGCCAGCAGCCGACAGGGTCACCAGCCCCAGCATTTT. It encodes CASSRQGHQPQHF.

This rearrangement joins TRBV30 to TRBJ1-1; D remains unclear. V gave up 2 bases and J gave up 7 bases, with 14 bases separating them. The germline V gene has CDR1 GTSNPN and CDR2 SVGIG (reference sequence). The CDR3 totals 13 residues. The CDR3 nucleotides read TGTGCCTGGAGTCCCACTAATAACGGTGAAGCTTTCTTT. It encodes CAWSPTNNGEAFF.

The rearrangement uses TRBV28 and TRBJ2-1; 9 bases are shared with TRBD2. The V and J ends lost 4 bases and 13 bases, in that order; junction bases with no gene match: 14. This CDR3 comprises 15 residues. Germline values: CDR1 MDHEN, CDR2 SYDVKM. CDR3 sequence: CASSSLPGLAIEQFF. In nucleotides, the CDR3 is TGTGCCAGCAGTTCCCTCCCGGGACTAGCTATTGAACAGTTCTTC.

V is TRBV6-5 and J is TRBJ2-7; no reliable D call. This CDR3 has 16 amino acids. V dropped 0 bases and J dropped 0 bases, with 12 bases sitting between them. Germline CDR1 is MNHEY and CDR2 is SVGAGI. Written as DNA, the CDR3 is TGTGCCAGCAGTTACTCGTATAGCTCGAACTCCTACGAGCAGTACTTC. Translation: CASSYSYSSNSYEQYF.

The chain couples TRBV14 to TRBJ1-5, with a tentative D call TRBD1 (6 bases). The CDR3 sequence is 18 residues long. The V end was cut by 1 base, the J end by 4 bases, with 20 bases between. Germline CDR1 is SGHDN and CDR2 is FVKESK. The CDR3 protein is CASSQVGGTLLSNQPQHF. In DNA, the CDR3 is TGTGCCAGCAGCCAAGTGGGAGGGACATTACTGAGTAATCAGCCCCAGCATTTT.

This chain uses TRBV5-1 with TRBJ1-1, with 9 bases aligning to TRBD1. Trimming at V came to 3 bases and at J to 4 bases, leaving 13 bases not matched to a gene. Germline CDR1 is SGHRS and CDR2 is YFSETQ. There are 17 residues in the CDR3. In nucleotides, the CDR3 is TGCGCCAGCAGCTCACCTAAGACAGGGGGGGTAGGCACTGAAGCTTTCTTT. Protein sequence: CASSSPKTGGVGTEAFF.

This chain joins TRBV28 and TRBJ1-4; D unclear. The CDR3 has 13 amino acids. The V end lost 6 bases, the J end lost 5 bases, and 10 bases lay between the germline ends. CDR1 is MDHEN and CDR2 is SYDVKM in the germline V gene. CDR3: CASRLNGNEKLFF. CDR3 in DNA: TGTGCCAGCAGGTTAAATGGGAATGAAAAACTGTTTTTT.